What follows are 32 T cell receptor beta chains derived from one specimen sequenced in a study of tumour-infiltrating T cells in Burkitt lymphoma. Clones were read by immunoSEQ multiplex PCR, and TCRdb kept only the in-frame ones, dropping some. The sample consists of 13,000 to 15,000 clones, approximately 83% of them appearing once. The sequencing input was tumor tissue. The receptors come from a human donor with diffuse large B-cell lymphoma.

This clone was observed once. The chain has TRBV29-1 and TRBJ2-2; D is unclear. The CDR3 is made up of 11 amino acids. Germline CDR1 SQVTM, CDR2 ANQGSEA. V shed 4 bases and J shed 2 bases, with 2 bases lying between them. DNA for the CDR3: TGCAGCGTTGTTAACACCGGGGAGCTGTTTTTT. Amino acids: CSVVNTGELFF.

The CDR3 here is CASSLVYEQYF. CDR3 nucleotides: TGTGCCAGCAGCTTAGTATACGAGCAGTACTTC. The rearrangement links TRBV7-2 to TRBJ2-7; unclear D gene. V shed 1 base and J shed 4 bases, with 2 bases lying between them. The CDR3 runs to 11 residues. Germline assignment: CDR1 SGHTA and CDR2 FQGNSA.

This clone was found once. The chain joins TRBV15 to TRBJ2-7; unclear D gene. CDR3 size: 13 residues. Germline V gene lookup returns CDR1 LNHNV and CDR2 YYDKDF (reference sequence). V lost 6 bases and J lost 6, with 15 bases in between. The CDR3: CATSISGPLEQYF. The CDR3 bases are TGTGCCACCAGTATATCGGGTCCACTCGAGCAGTACTTC. Full variable domain (rest looked up from reference TRBV15 and TRBJ2-7): DAMVIQNPRYQVTQFGKPVTLSCSQTLNHNVMYWYQQKSSQAPKLLFHYYDKDFNNEADTPDNFQSRRPNTSFCFLDIRSPGLGDTAMYLCATSISGPLEQYFGPGTRLTVT.

The rearrangement joins TRBV5-1 to TRBJ1-1; D is possibly TRBD1 (5 bases). This CDR3 has 13 residues. Deletions cut 2 bases from V and 1 base from J, with 6 bases between. Germline assignment: CDR1 SGHRS and CDR2 YFSETQ. Written as DNA, the CDR3 is TGCGCCAGCAGCTTACAGGAGAACACTGAAGCTTTCTTT. It translates to CASSLQENTEAFF.

The chain couples TRBV5-4 to TRBJ2-6; unclear D gene. Germline values: CDR1 SGHNT, CDR2 YYREEE (reference sequence). The CDR3 is 15 residues long. V gave up 2 bases and J gave up 2 bases, with 8 bases separating them. CDR3 DNA: TGTGCCAGCAGCTTTCCAGGCCCTGGGGCCAACGTCCTGACTTTC. Residues: CASSFPGPGANVLTF.

V usage is TRBV9 and J usage is TRBJ2-3; D is perhaps TRBD2 (5 bases). The CDR3 is 15 residues long. V was shortened by 5 bases and J by 0 bases, with 13 bases between the two germline ends. Germline V gene data show CDR1 as SGDLS and CDR2 as YYNGEE. CDR3 coding DNA: TGTGCCAGCAGTAGCGCGCCTTCTAGCACAGATACGCAGTATTTT. Protein: CASSSAPSSTDTQYF.

The CDR3 DNA sequence: TGTGCCAGTACCACTGGCCGGGAGGATCAGCCCCAGCATTTT. Translated, it gives CASTTGREDQPQHF. The rearrangement links TRBV19 to TRBJ1-5, with D uncertain. Germline values: CDR1 LNHDA, CDR2 SQIVND (reference sequence). The V end lost 7 bases, the J end lost 5 bases, and 15 bases lay between the germline ends. CDR3 size: 14 residues.

CDR3 region: CSASYGDTQYF. DNA of the CDR3: TGCAGTGCTAGTTACGGAGATACGCAGTATTTT. This sequence joins TRBV20-1 and TRBJ2-3; D is unresolved. The length of the CDR3 is 11 residues. CDR1 and CDR2 (germline): DFQATT, SNEGSKA (reference sequence). V lost 3 bases to trimming and J lost 5 bases, with 6 bases between them.

The CDR3 loop reads CASSLDRHTGNTIYF. The CDR3 DNA follows: TGTGCCAGCAGCTTAGACCGGCATACTGGAAACACCATATATTTT. The rearrangement links TRBV11-2 to TRBJ1-3; no firm D call. Germline-derived CDR1 and CDR2 are SGHAT and FQNNGV. The CDR3 is 15 residues long. V shed 0 bases and J shed 2 bases, with 8 bases lying between them.

The chain uses TRBV6-5 and TRBJ2-3; D unresolved. The ends were cut back, 5 bases at V and 0 bases at J, with 12 bases in the middle. CDR3 size: 15 residues. Germline V gene lookup returns CDR1 MNHEY and CDR2 SVGAGI. CDR3 amino acids: CASSTSRASTDTQYF. DNA of the CDR3: TGTGCCAGCAGTACAAGTCGCGCTAGCACAGATACGCAGTATTTT.

The rearrangement links TRBV27 to TRBJ2-7; 9 bases map to TRBD1. Unmatched junction bases numbered 13, after V lost 1 base and J lost 6 bases. The CDR3 consists of 17 residues. Germline V gene sequence: CDR1 MNHEY, CDR2 SMNVEV (reference sequence). This chain's CDR3 is CASSLYLPGQGLSEQYF. The CDR3 DNA reads TGTGCCAGCAGTTTATACCTGCCGGGACAGGGTCTTTCCGAGCAGTACTTC.

The chain links TRBV6-9 to TRBJ2-7; D is unclear. V was trimmed by 2 bases and J by 12 bases, leaving 20 bases between them. CDR1 MNHGY and CDR2 SVAAGI come from the germline V gene. The CDR3 covers 14 residues. CDR3 bases: TGTGCCAGCAGTTATACTTTGCGATATGTAGGACGGTACTTC. It yields the protein CASSYTLRYVGRYF.

V is TRBV19 and J is TRBJ2-5, with D hard to call. V lost 1 base, J lost 2 bases, and 2 bases lay in between. The CDR3 is 12 residues long. Germline V gene data show CDR1 as LNHDA and CDR2 as SQIVND (reference sequence). The DNA for the CDR3 is TGTGCCAGTAGTATAGGTCAAGAGACCCAGTACTTC. It specifies CASSIGQETQYF.

V and J are TRBV7-2 and TRBJ2-7; D might be TRBD1 or TRBD2, each matching 5 bases. The ends were cut back, 5 bases at V and 8 bases at J, with 13 bases in the middle. The CDR3 contains 12 residues. Germline CDR1 and CDR2: SGHTA and FQGNSA. The CDR3 reads CASSPLTGQQYF. The CDR3 bases are TGTGCCAGCAGCCCCCTAACGGGACAGCAGTACTTC.

The genes are TRBV19 and TRBJ2-4, with D possibly called TRBD1 or TRBD2 (5 bases each). CDR3 length: 16 amino acids. V was cut by 5 bases and J by 0 bases, with 14 bases left in between. The germline V gene encodes CDR1 LNHDA and CDR2 SQIVND (reference sequence). DNA of the CDR3: TGTGCCAGTAGTTCCGGGGCAGTTTTAGCCAAAAACATTCAGTACTTC. This translates into CASSSGAVLAKNIQYF.

V and J are TRBV27 and TRBJ2-7, with D possibly TRBD2 on 6 matching bases. The CDR3 runs to 13 residues. With 6 bases removed from V and 1 base from J, the gap between germline ends came to 10 bases. Germline V gene data show CDR1 as MNHEY and CDR2 as SMNVEV (reference sequence). CDR3 in DNA: TGTGCCAGCAGGAGTAGCGGATCCTACGAGCAGTACTTC. Its translation is CASRSSGSYEQYF.

CDR3 region: CASSIDGGELFF. The CDR3 nucleotides are TGTGCCAGTAGTATAGATGGGGGGGAGCTGTTTTTT. The V and J genes are TRBV19 and TRBJ2-2; D unresolved. V lost 0 bases and J lost 8, with 4 bases in between. CDR1 is LNHDA and CDR2 is SQIVND in the germline V gene (reference sequence). This CDR3 spans 12 amino acids.

This chain uses TRBV29-1 with TRBJ2-1, with D tentatively TRBD1 (7 bases). The germline CDR1 and CDR2 sequences are SQVTM and ANQGSEA. This CDR3 is 14 amino acids long. V was clipped by 0 bases and J by 7 bases, with 13 bases between them. CDR3 sequence (DNA): TGCAGCGTTGAAGATCGGAGGGGGCCGAATGAGCAGTTCTTC. Amino acid sequence: CSVEDRRGPNEQFF.

The V call is TRBV5-1, the J call TRBJ1-3; 9 bases line up with TRBD1. Per the germline V gene, CDR1 is SGHRS and CDR2 is YFSETQ. The CDR3 runs 15 residues. The ends lost 3 bases at V and 2 bases at J; junction bases unmatched: 3. CDR3 in amino acids: CASSSTGGTGNTIYF. DNA for the CDR3: TGCGCCAGCAGCTCGACAGGGGGAACTGGAAACACCATATATTTT.

The genes are TRBV29-1 and TRBJ2-1, with 7 nucleotides matching TRBD2. Germline V lookup: CDR1 SQVTM, CDR2 ANQGSEA. V lost 4 bases, J lost 6 bases, and 12 bases stayed unmatched. The CDR3 loop spans 15 amino acids. In DNA, the CDR3 is TGCAGCGTTGGAGCCCCCAGCGGGATAGGCAATGAGCAGTTCTTC. Protein product: CSVGAPSGIGNEQFF.

V gene TRBV6-6 combines with J gene TRBJ1-6; 9 nucleotides match TRBD1. J gave up 12 bases and V 4 bases, and 10 bases lay outside the gene matches. This CDR3 contains 15 residues. Germline V gene data show CDR1 as MNHNY and CDR2 as SVGAGI (reference sequence). CDR3 in DNA: TGTGCCAGCAGTTCCATAGGGACAGGGTATGAACCCCTCCACTTT. The encoded protein is CASSSIGTGYEPLHF.

The chain couples TRBV5-6 to TRBJ1-2; no clear D gene. V dropped 2 bases and J dropped 6 bases, with 11 bases sitting between them. The CDR3 covers 13 residues. Per germline, CDR1 SGHDT and CDR2 YYEEEE. In DNA, the CDR3 is TGTGCCAGCAGCTTAAGACAATCGGATGGCTACACCTTC. Amino acids: CASSLRQSDGYTF.

This rearrangement joins TRBV2 to TRBJ2-7; 8 bases map to TRBD2. Germline assignment: CDR1 SNHLY and CDR2 FYNNEI. There are 12 residues in the CDR3. Trimming removed 5 bases from V and 5 bases from J; junction bases left unmatched: 2. DNA for the CDR3: TGTGCCAGCAGTAGCGGGAGTGACGAGCAGTACTTC. This encodes CASSSGSDEQYF.

V usage is TRBV29-1 and J usage is TRBJ1-6; D unresolved. Germline loops: CDR1 SQVTM, CDR2 ANQGSEA. The CDR3 runs 13 residues. Deletions cut 4 bases from V and 7 bases from J, with 11 bases between. The CDR3 protein is CSVGSAFNSPLHF. The DNA of the CDR3 is TGCAGCGTTGGTTCTGCGTTCAATTCACCCCTCCACTTT.

The rearrangement uses TRBV7-2 and TRBJ1-4; no clear D. Germline V gene lookup returns CDR1 SGHTA and CDR2 FQGNSA. Trimming removed 1 base at V and 0 bases at J, with 9 bases between. This CDR3 contains 16 residues. The CDR3 nucleotides read TGTGCCAGCAGCTTAGTCGCCGGATCAACTAATGAAAAACTGTTTTTT. This codes for CASSLVAGSTNEKLFF. Supplemented by reference TRBV7-2 and TRBJ1-4, the full variable domain reads GAGVSQSPSNKVTEKGKDVELRCDPISGHTALYWYRQSLGQGLEFLIYFQGNSAPDKSGLPSDRFSAERTGGSVSTLTIQRTQQEDSAVYLCASSLVAGSTNEKLFFGSGTQLSVL.

The chain couples TRBV5-8 to TRBJ2-1, with D tentatively TRBD1 (5 bases). The germline CDR1 and CDR2 sequences are SGHTS and YDEGEE. CDR3 length: 11 residues. Trimming stripped 5 bases from V and 7 bases from J, with 7 bases between. The CDR3, as DNA: TGTGCCAGCAGGGGGCAAAATGAGCAGTTCTTC. Translated, it gives CASRGQNEQFF. The whole variable domain, remainder taken from reference TRBV5-8 and TRBJ2-1, is EAGVTQSPTHLIKTRGQQATLRCSPISGHTSVYWYQQALGLGLQFLLWYDEGEERNRGNFPPRFSGRQFPNYSSELNVNALELEDSALYLCASRGQNEQFFGPGTRLTVL.

The rearrangement uses TRBV4-3 and TRBJ1-5; D uncertain. V was trimmed by 0 bases and J by 1 base, leaving 4 bases between them. The CDR3 loop spans 14 amino acids. The germline V gene has CDR1 LGHNA and CDR2 YSLEER. CDR3 DNA: TGCGCCAGCAGCCAAGACAGAAGCAATCAGCCCCAGCATTTT. It translates to CASSQDRSNQPQHF.

The chain recombines TRBV14 with TRBJ2-3; D is possibly TRBD2 (5 bases). The V gene's germline CDR1 is SGHDN and CDR2 FVKESK. CDR3 length: 15 amino acids. V dropped 2 bases and J dropped 0 bases, with 9 bases sitting between them. The CDR3 reads CASSQWRASTDTQYF. CDR3 in DNA: TGTGCCAGCAGCCAATGGCGGGCTAGCACAGATACGCAGTATTTT.

This rearrangement joins TRBV7-9 to TRBJ2-5; D is perhaps TRBD1 (6 bases). Trimming left V 7 bases short and J 5 bases short, with 17 bases between. CDR1 is SEHNR, CDR2 FQNEAQ, per germline (reference sequence). The CDR3 extends over 14 amino acids. The chain's CDR3 is CASTPGEPQETQYF. CDR3 bases: TGTGCCAGCACCCCAGGGGAACCGCAGGAGACCCAGTACTTC.

The chain is built from TRBV5-1 and TRBJ2-1; 10 bases fit TRBD2. The CDR3 has 15 amino acids. The germline CDR1 and CDR2 sequences are SGHRS and YFSETQ. V was pared by 4 bases and J by 3 bases, with 4 bases of the junction left unmatched. This chain's CDR3 is CASSTTSGFYNEQFF. The CDR3 coding sequence is TGCGCCAGCAGCACGACTAGCGGGTTCTACAATGAGCAGTTCTTC.

This clone turned up a few times. DNA of the CDR3: TGTGCCAGCAGCAGGACAGGGGAAGAGACCCAGTACTTC. Protein sequence: CASSRTGEETQYF. V usage is TRBV21-1 and J usage is TRBJ2-5; the listed D gene, TRBD1, was not tested against the DNA. TRBV21-1 is marked as a pseudogene. The CDR3 length is 13 residues.

This chain's CDR3 is CASSVYSEDNEQFF. In DNA form, the CDR3 reads TGTGCCAGCAGCGTATATAGCGAGGATAATGAGCAGTTCTTC. The V and J genes are TRBV9 and TRBJ2-1; a weak D match, TRBD2 (5 bases). The CDR3 has 14 amino acids. The germline V and J ends were trimmed by 1 base and 7 bases, with 12 bases remaining between them. Germline V gene lookup returns CDR1 SGDLS and CDR2 YYNGEE.